These T cell receptor beta chains were read from a single sample in a study of blood T cell repertoires in COVID-19. Measured with immunoSEQ multiplex PCR; TCRdb has only the in-frame clones, and not every one. The table records 100,000 to 150,000 clones, about 79% of them present only once. The source material was peripheral blood. The receptors derive from a man aged 35 to 55 with active or convalescent COVID-19. CDR3s include the opening cysteine and the closing phenylalanine or tryptophan. D genes are given only for firm matches. Where a row states a size, it is once, few, many or the class of an expanded clone; other rows omit it.

d_call j_call clone_size v_call cdr3_aa cdr3_nt
NA TRBJ1-1 few TRBV4-2 CASSSRGLNTEAFF TGTGCCAGCAGCTCCAGAGGGCTGAACACTGAAGCTTTCTTT
NA TRBJ2-2 NA TRBV10-2 CASSEEGGKTGELFF TGCGCCAGCAGTGAGGAGGGCGGGAAGACCGGGGAGCTGTTTTTT
TRBD1 TRBJ2-7 NA TRBV5-1 CASSFQRDRGYEQYF TGCGCCAGCAGCTTCCAGAGGGACAGGGGCTACGAGCAGTACTTC
TRBD2 TRBJ2-1 NA TRBV2 CASSEATRLAGGTQFF TGTGCCAGCAGTGAAGCGACGAGACTAGCGGGAGGTACACAGTTCTTC
TRBD1 TRBJ1-4 NA TRBV7-2 CASSLEGGQLYEKLFF TGTGCCAGCAGCTTAGAAGGGGGACAGTTGTATGAAAAACTGTTTTTT
TRBD2 TRBJ2-3 NA TRBV6-5 CASRPSGATDTQYF TGTGCCAGCAGGCCTAGCGGCGCCACAGATACGCAGTATTTT
NA TRBJ1-4 NA TRBV5-1 CASRRAREVEKLFF TGCGCCAGCAGACGGGCCAGGGAGGTAGAAAAACTGTTTTTT
TRBD1 TRBJ2-7 NA TRBV7-2 CASSLGPGQGAYEQYF TGTGCCAGCAGCTTAGGGCCGGGACAGGGAGCCTACGAGCAGTACTTC
TRBD1 TRBJ2-2 once TRBV5-1 CASEGAGSTGELFF TGCGCCAGCGAGGGGGCAGGGTCCACCGGGGAGCTGTTTTTT
NA TRBJ2-1 few TRBV10-2 CASTLYNEQFF TGCGCCAGCACCCTTTACAATGAGCAGTTCTTC
TRBD2 TRBJ2-1 NA TRBV2 CASSSGRGGYEQFF TGTGCCAGCAGTTCGGGTCGGGGGGGCTATGAGCAGTTCTTC
TRBD2 TRBJ2-1 NA TRBV7-2 CASSTSGGFNEQFF TGTGCCAGCAGCACGAGCGGGGGGTTTAATGAGCAGTTCTTC
TRBD2 TRBJ2-3 NA TRBV14 CASSPRLATDTQYF TGTGCCAGCAGCCCTCGACTAGCCACAGATACGCAGTATTTT
NA TRBJ2-1 NA TRBV27 CASSFLSVSGNEQFF TGTGCCAGCAGTTTCCTGAGCGTATCGGGAAATGAGCAGTTCTTC
TRBD2 TRBJ2-2 NA TRBV28 CASSFSGGSGELFF TGTGCCAGCAGCTTTAGCGGGGGGTCCGGGGAGCTGTTTTTT
NA TRBJ2-7 NA TRBV19 CASSIVRGGLYEQYF TGTGCCAGTAGTATAGTCCGTGGGGGCCTATACGAGCAGTACTTC
TRBD1 TRBJ1-2 NA TRBV24-1 CATSDPIGQEYTF TGTGCCACCAGTGACCCGATAGGACAGGAGTACACCTTC
NA TRBJ1-5 NA TRBV24-1 CATSDARMGLSSNQPQHF TGTGCCACCAGTGATGCCCGAATGGGGCTCTCTAGCAATCAGCCCCAGCATTTT
NA TRBJ2-3 NA TRBV6-5 CASSPGTTTDTQYF TGTGCCAGCAGTCCCGGGACAACAACAGATACGCAGTATTTT
TRBD1 TRBJ2-3 NA TRBV19 CASSRSGTGVDTQYF TGTGCCAGTAGTCGCTCCGGGACAGGGGTTGATACGCAGTATTTT
NA TRBJ2-2 NA TRBV5-4 CASSQRQPNTGELFF TGTGCCAGCAGCCAAAGACAGCCGAACACCGGGGAGCTGTTTTTT
NA TRBJ2-2 NA TRBV11-2 CASSSMAGELFF TGTGCCAGCAGCAGCATGGCCGGGGAGCTGTTTTTT
NA TRBJ1-2 NA TRBV28 CASRRDNYGYTF TGTGCCAGCAGACGGGATAACTATGGCTACACCTTC
TRBD1 TRBJ2-7 NA TRBV7-2 CASSRDRATYEQYF TGTGCCAGCAGCCGGGACAGGGCTACCTACGAGCAGTACTTC
TRBD1 TRBJ1-1 NA TRBV5-1 CASSFAGGPNTEAFF TGCGCCAGCAGCTTCGCAGGGGGCCCGAACACTGAAGCTTTCTTT
NA TRBJ1-1 few TRBV18 CASSPSAWIEAFF TGTGCCAGCTCACCGAGCGCCTGGATCGAAGCTTTCTTT
TRBD1 TRBJ1-6 few TRBV4-1 CASSQDQTGKFPPLHF TGCGCCAGCAGCCAAGATCAGACAGGGAAGTTTCCACCCCTCCACTTT
NA TRBJ1-1 NA TRBV3-1/TRBV3-2 CASSFRQSLNTEAFF TGTGCCAGCAGCTTCCGACAGTCCCTGAACACTGAAGCTTTCTTT
TRBD1 TRBJ2-7 NA TRBV5-6 CASSRAGTGLYEQYF TGTGCCAGCAGTCGTGCCGGGACAGGGCTCTACGAGCAGTACTTC
TRBD1 TRBJ2-2 NA TRBV7-7 CASSSGTGGSGELFF TGTGCCAGCAGCTCCGGGACAGGGGGCTCCGGGGAGCTGTTTTTT
TRBD2 TRBJ2-1 NA TRBV10-1 CASSDLYPAGGFNEQFF TGCGCCAGCAGTGACCTCTATCCAGCGGGAGGTTTTAATGAGCAGTTCTTC
NA TRBJ1-3 NA TRBV28 CASSFPSSGNTIYF TGTGCCAGCAGTTTTCCATCCTCTGGAAACACCATATATTTT
TRBD1 TRBJ2-5 few TRBV24-1 CATSTQGLGQETQYF TGTGCCACCAGCACACAGGGGTTGGGCCAAGAGACCCAGTACTTC
TRBD1 TRBJ1-2 NA TRBV29-1 CSGDRELDYGYTF TGCAGCGGGGACAGGGAGCTGGACTATGGCTACACCTTC
NA TRBJ2-7 NA TRBV5-1 CASSLQTGPSVEQYF TGCGCCAGCAGCTTGCAAACAGGGCCCTCCGTCGAGCAGTACTTC
TRBD1 TRBJ1-1 NA TRBV6-1 CASSDGQGAAEAFF TGTGCCAGCAGTGACGGACAGGGGGCTGCTGAAGCTTTCTTT
NA TRBJ1-5 NA TRBV3-1/TRBV3-2 CASSQGGGSNQPQHF TGTGCCAGCAGCCAAGGAGGAGGGAGCAATCAGCCCCAGCATTTT
NA TRBJ1-5 NA TRBV27 CASSPGSANQPQHF TGTGCCAGCAGCCCGGGTTCCGCCAATCAGCCCCAGCATTTT
NA TRBJ2-7 NA TRBV5-1 CASSPEALSYEQYF TGCGCCAGCAGCCCCGAGGCCCTCTCCTACGAGCAGTACTTC
NA TRBJ2-3 NA TRBV19 CASSLGGRTDTQYF TGTGCCAGTTCACTAGGAGGTCGCACAGATACGCAGTATTTT
NA TRBJ1-1 NA TRBV2 CASRLLGGEAFF TGTGCCAGCCGTCTATTGGGCGGGGAAGCTTTCTTT
NA TRBJ2-1 NA TRBV21-1 CASSRTGTSGSSYNEQFF TGTGCCAGCAGCAGAACCGGGACTAGCGGGAGCTCCTACAATGAGCAGTTCTTC